This TCR beta chain was found in a study of graft-versus-host responses after intestinal transplantation. In the study overall: Induction using anti-thymocyte globulin, followed by tacrolimus and steroids for roughly 3 years, was given to all recipients.

The V gene lost 0 bases and the J gene lost 5 bases, with 10 bases spanning the gap. The CDR3 covers 13 residues. Germline CDR1 is SQVTM and CDR2 is ANQGSEA. Clones were sequenced by immunoSEQ multiplex PCR, and TCRdb holds only the in-frame ones, with some missing. The repertoire includes around 84,000 clones, around four fifths of them detected once, and about a sixth sits in the top ten. As to this clone: Its target is not known. This CDR3 is also generated by other DNA sequences in the sample.

Overall study results and limits: Early HvG declines after transplant were associated with peak circulating GvH clone levels.

The V gene is TRBV29-1, the J gene TRBJ2-5; D is possibly TRBD1 (5 bases). The sequenced sample was unstimulated CD8+ T cells sorted from spleen or lymph node cells, obtained before intestinal transplant. This clonotype was sampled from a human donor who received an intestinal transplant. The CDR3 nucleotides read TGCAGCGTTGAAGATCAAGGGGTGGAGACCCAGTACTTC. This gives the protein CSVEDQGVETQYF. Together with reference TRBV29-1 and TRBJ2-5, the CDR3 gives the full variable domain: SAVISQKPSRDICQRGTSLTIQCQVDSQVTMMFWYRQQPGQSLTLIATANQGSEATYESGFVIDKFPISRPNLTFSTLTVSNMSPEDSSIYLCSVEDQGVETQYFGPGTRLLVL.